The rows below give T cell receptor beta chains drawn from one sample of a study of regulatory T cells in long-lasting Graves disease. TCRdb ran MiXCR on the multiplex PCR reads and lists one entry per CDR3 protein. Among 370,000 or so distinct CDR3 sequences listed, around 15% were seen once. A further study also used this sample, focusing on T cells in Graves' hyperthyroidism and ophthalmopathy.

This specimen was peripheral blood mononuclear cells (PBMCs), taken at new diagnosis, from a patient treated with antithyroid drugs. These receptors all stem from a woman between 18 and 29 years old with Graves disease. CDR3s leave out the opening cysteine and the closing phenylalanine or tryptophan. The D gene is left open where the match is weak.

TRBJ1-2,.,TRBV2,ASSETGQVEFSPYGYT
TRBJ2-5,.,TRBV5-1,ASSFLSEETQY
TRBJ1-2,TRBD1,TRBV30,AWSLGTGGQRGKGYT
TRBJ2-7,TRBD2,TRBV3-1,ASSQVAGEGEQC
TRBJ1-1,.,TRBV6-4,ASSDNMNTEAF
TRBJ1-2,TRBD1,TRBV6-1,ASSAGQLSYGYT
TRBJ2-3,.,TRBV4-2,ASSQDPVPTDTQY
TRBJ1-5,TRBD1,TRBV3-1,ASSQVQGEISNQPQH
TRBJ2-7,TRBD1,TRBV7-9,ASSFGTADYEQY
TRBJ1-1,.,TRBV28,ASGGWVNTEAF
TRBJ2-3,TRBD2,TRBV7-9,ASSFPPAGERDTQY
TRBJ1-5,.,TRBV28,AGHQGLSNQPQH
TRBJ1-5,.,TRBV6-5,ASSYQGDQPQH
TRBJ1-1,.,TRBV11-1,ASSSGRVTMNTEAF
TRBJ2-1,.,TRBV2,ASRIVDSVSYNEQF
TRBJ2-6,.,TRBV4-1,ASSHVITRVGANVLT
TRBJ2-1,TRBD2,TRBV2,ASKEIGSGGAGGNEQF
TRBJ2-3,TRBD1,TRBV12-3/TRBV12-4,ASTPEGGGTDTQY
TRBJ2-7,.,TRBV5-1,ASSSAGGSVDEQY
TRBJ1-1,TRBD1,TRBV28,ASSSIGTGVEAF
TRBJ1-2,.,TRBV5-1,ASSLGEGFGGYT
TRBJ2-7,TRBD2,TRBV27,ASRGPGLAGRSSYEQY
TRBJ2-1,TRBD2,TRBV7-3,ASSLKPGLAGGHPYEQF
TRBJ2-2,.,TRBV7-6,ASSLLNYPQSQLF
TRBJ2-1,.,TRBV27,ASSLSPGLPGNEQF
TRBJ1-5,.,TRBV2,ASSGFNSNQPQH
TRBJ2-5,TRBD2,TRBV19,ASRSTSGGRGTQY
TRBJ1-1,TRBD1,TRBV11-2,ASSSYRGSRTEAF
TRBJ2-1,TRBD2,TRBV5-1,ASSKTLAGGYDEQF
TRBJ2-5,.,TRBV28,ASSPLNRETQY
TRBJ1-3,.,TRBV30,ALIRDGSFSGNTIY
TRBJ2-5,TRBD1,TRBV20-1,SAERGRETQY
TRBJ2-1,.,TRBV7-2,ASSLEGRGSYNEQF
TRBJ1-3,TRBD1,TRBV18,ASSPTQGLSGNTIY
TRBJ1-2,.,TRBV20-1,SAPMGRGYGYT
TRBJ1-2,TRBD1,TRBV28,ASSTGVRGYT
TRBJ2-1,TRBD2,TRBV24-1,ATGRTSGFYNEQF
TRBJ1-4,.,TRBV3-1,ASSQGEKLF
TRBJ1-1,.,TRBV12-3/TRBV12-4,ASSFSGTTAF